This TCR beta chain was profiled in a study of beta chain features in type 1 diabetes listed by TCRdb under 2018. Study-level background: Patients and healthy donors did not differ in mean age, gender distribution, total cell number or subset yield. A total of around 100 million sorted cells were examined across all samples, and RNA yield correlated strongly with the number of cells per subset. The study compared TCRB repertoires of sorted circulating CD4+ T cell subsets between recently diagnosed type 1 diabetes patients and matched healthy donors. Regulatory and stem cell-like memory subsets were obtained from only 8 patients and roughly eight healthy donors, while naive and central memory subsets were obtained from all 30 or so donors.

All of the isolated RNA was reverse transcribed with the High Capacity cDNA Reverse Transcription Kit, so expressed TCRB transcripts were sequenced. Naive, central memory and regulatory T cell samples underwent deep immunoSEQ sequencing, averaging approximately 3.3 million total reads per sample. After sorted cells were lysed in RLT buffer, RNA was extracted with DNase-treated RNeasy Micro or Mini kits, with the choice depending on cell number. Each cell subset was processed on its own to prevent cross-contamination, while patient and healthy donor samples were processed together. The immunoSEQ multiplex PCR was used to amplify TCRB sequences from cDNA, generating 87-bp fragments that spanned the CDR3 region. The amplicons were sequenced using the Illumina HiSeq platform. The paper's data handling went like this. PCR bias was corrected computationally using synthetic template baselines, and reads within Hamming distance 2 were collapsed, with unmergeable singletons discarded. Reads were aligned to IMGT to assign V, D and J genes, CDR3 length, and insertions or deletions at six rearrangement sites. Within each subset, clonotype counts were normalized to sorted cell number, and only after that were true diversity and Gini coefficients computed with the tcR R package. The overlap coefficient, calculated on TCRB nucleotide sequences, was used to quantify repertoire sharing. This immuneACCESS table, as held by TCRdb, lists in-frame sequences with V and J called but not all clones. Of the missing ones, under half trace to an unresolved V gene in checked studies; the others have no known cause. That table supplies the V and J calls and clone size; D and trimming were determined from the DNA. This sample holds a few hundred thousand clones; 11% to 15% were observed only once. Roughly 6.7% of the sample comes from the top ten.

The investigation overall reported the following: Because small numbers of individuals were included in the HLA sub-analyses, any influence of HLA type on TCRB rearrangement was left unresolved. In all four CD4+ subsets, TCRB CDR3 length was moderately but significantly shorter in type 1 diabetes patients. Fewer insertions and more nucleotide deletions at VDJ recombination sites were observed in patients with type 1 diabetes, implying thymic rearrangement abnormalities. Shorter templates might be favored by PCR, yet because patient and control samples were amplified and corrected together, any such skew would affect both groups equally. Naive, central memory and regulatory TCRB repertoires appeared to be more alike among patients than among healthy donors. Sequencing cDNA rather than genomic DNA could over-represent highly expressing activated cells, although activation and CD3 levels did not differ between groups.

A word on this clone: It has no known antigen specificity. There are no base qualities to consult, and no much larger clone falls within one base.

Each donor gave one peripheral blood draw, averaging approximately 110 mL, which was collected into heparinised tubes. Using a panel that included CD45RO, CCR7, CD25, CD127, CD95 and CD27, naive, central memory, regulatory and stem cell-like memory CD4+ T cells were sorted on a BD FACSAria II. Every sorted population had a purity above 95%. PBMCs were isolated right away by Lymphoprep density gradient centrifugation and were stained directly, without culture. Samples were stained and sorted in pairs, with one healthy donor and one patient per experiment, so that batch effects were minimized. CDR1 and CDR2 are read off the germline V gene as SGHRS and YFSETQ. The CDR3 starts with the cysteine, ends with the phenylalanine, and has 14 residues. Kept here is only the CDR3 DNA, which spans 42 bases and is read in frame from base 1. From V the trimming removes 3 bases and from J it removes 7 bases, while the gene matches leave 5 bases of the junction unaccounted for.

What was sequenced was central memory CD4+ T cells from blood. The chain couples TRBV5-1 to TRBJ2-1; the junction holds 9 bases that match TRBD1. The sequence came from a man younger than 45 in good health. The nucleotide sequence reads as follows: TGCGCCAGCAGCTCACAGGGGGCGAATAATGAGCAGTTCTTC. Translated, this is CASSSQGANNEQFF.